The entry below describes one TCR beta chain. The CDR3 is 17 residues long. With V trimmed by 2 bases and J by 1 base, 9 bases remained unmatched. Germline CDR1 and CDR2: LNHDA and SQIVND (reference sequence). This record comes from a study of blood T cell repertoires in COVID-19. Sequencing was performed with immunoSEQ multiplex PCR; in TCRdb, only in-frame clones are kept and a portion is missing. The sample consists of about 210,000 clones, over 75% of them appearing once. This TCR was recovered from a man between 45 and 60 years old with COVID-19, enrolled during active disease. The sample taken for sequencing was peripheral blood. The chain recombines TRBV19 with TRBJ1-1; 8 bases are a match to TRBD1. The CDR3 here is CASSIRVFDRGNTEAFF. The CDR3 coding sequence is TGTGCCAGTAGTATACGAGTCTTTGACAGGGGGAACACTGAAGCTTTCTTT.